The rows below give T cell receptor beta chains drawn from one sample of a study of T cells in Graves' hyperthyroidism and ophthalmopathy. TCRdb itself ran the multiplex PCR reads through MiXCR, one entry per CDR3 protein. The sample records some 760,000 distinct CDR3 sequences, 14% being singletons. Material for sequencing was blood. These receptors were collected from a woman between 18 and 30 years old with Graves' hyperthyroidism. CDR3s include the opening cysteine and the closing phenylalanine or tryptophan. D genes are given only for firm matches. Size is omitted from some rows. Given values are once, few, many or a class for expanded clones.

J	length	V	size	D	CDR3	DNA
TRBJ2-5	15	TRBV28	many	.	CASSIPATARETQYF	TGTGCCAGCAGCATTCCTGCGACAGCCCGGGAGACCCAGTACTTC
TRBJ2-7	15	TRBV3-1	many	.	CASSHSGVEDYEQYF	TGTGCCAGCAGCCACTCGGGAGTAGAGGACTACGAGCAGTACTTC
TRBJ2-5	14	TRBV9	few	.	CASSVAALQETQYF	TGTGCCAGCAGCGTGGCAGCGCTCCAAGAGACCCAGTACTTC
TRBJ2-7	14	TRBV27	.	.	CASSFLPASYEQYF	TGTGCCAGCAGTTTTTTACCAGCCTCCTACGAGCAGTACTTC
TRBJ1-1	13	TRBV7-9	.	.	CASTSPGSPEAFF	TGTGCCAGCACCTCTCCCGGGAGTCCTGAAGCTTTCTTT
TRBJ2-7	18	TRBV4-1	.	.	CASSQDRTLRTPTYEQYF	TGCGCCAGCAGCCAAGATCGTACCCTCAGGACACCCACCTACGAGCAGTACTTC
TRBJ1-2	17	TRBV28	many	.	CASSPAGVLDTNYGYTF	TGTGCCAGCAGTCCAGCCGGGGTCCTGGATACTAACTATGGCTACACCTTC
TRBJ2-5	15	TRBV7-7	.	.	CASSLNPSVQETQYF	TGTGCTAGCAGCTTAAATCCTAGCGTGCAAGAGACCCAGTACTTC
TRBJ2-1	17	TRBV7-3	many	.	CASSLSGGSNGYNEQFF	TGTGCCAGCAGCTTAAGTGGGGGCTCCAACGGTTACAATGAGCAGTTCTTC
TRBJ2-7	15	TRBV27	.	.	CASSFGDPTFYEQYF	TGTGCCAGCAGTTTTGGTGACCCTACCTTCTACGAGCAGTACTTC
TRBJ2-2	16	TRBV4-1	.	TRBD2	CASSQSAGDITGQLFF	TGCGCCAGCAGCCAATCAGCGGGAGACATCACCGGGCAGCTGTTTTTT
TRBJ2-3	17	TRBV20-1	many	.	CSARDPGGPTSTDTQYF	TGCAGTGCTAGAGACCCTGGCGGCCCGACTAGCACAGATACGCAGTATTTT
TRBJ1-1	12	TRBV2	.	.	CASTRWNTEAFF	TGTGCCAGCACGCGTTGGAACACTGAAGCTTTCTTT
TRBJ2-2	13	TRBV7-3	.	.	CASSFTDTGELFF	TGTGCCAGCAGCTTTACTGACACCGGGGAGCTGTTTTTT
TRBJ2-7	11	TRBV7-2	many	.	CASSPRYEQYF	TGTGCCAGCAGCCCCCGCTACGAGCAGTACTTC
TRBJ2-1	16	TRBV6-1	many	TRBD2	CASTLAGGPVGNEQFF	TGTGCCAGCACCCTAGCGGGAGGGCCCGTCGGCAATGAGCAGTTCTTC
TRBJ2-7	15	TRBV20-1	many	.	CSARRGTGRTHEQYF	TGCAGTGCTAGACGGGGAACAGGGAGGACTCACGAGCAGTACTTC
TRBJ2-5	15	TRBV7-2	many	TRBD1	CASSHPDRVQETQYF	TGTGCCAGCAGCCATCCGGACAGGGTCCAAGAGACCCAGTACTTC
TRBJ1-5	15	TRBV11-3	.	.	CASSLGGAPNQPQHF	TGTGCCAGCAGCTTAGGCGGGGCGCCGAATCAGCCCCAGCATTTT
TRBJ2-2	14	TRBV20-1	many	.	CSARVSGPGGELFF	TGCAGTGCTAGGGTGTCAGGACCGGGCGGGGAGCTGTTTTTT
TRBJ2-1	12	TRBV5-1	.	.	CASSLAGFEQFF	TGCGCCAGCAGCTTGGCAGGGTTTGAGCAGTTCTTC
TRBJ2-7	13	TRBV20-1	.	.	CSARVVGTHEQYF	TGCAGTGCTAGGGTAGTAGGGACCCACGAGCAGTACTTC
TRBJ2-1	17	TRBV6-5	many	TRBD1	CASSYADRGRSYNEQFF	TGTGCCAGCAGTTACGCCGACAGGGGAAGGTCCTACAATGAGCAGTTCTTC
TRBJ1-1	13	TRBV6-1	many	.	CASTPRLGTEAFF	TGTGCCAGCACCCCACGGTTGGGCACTGAAGCTTTCTTT
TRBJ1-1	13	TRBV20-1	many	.	CSARDLGNTEAFF	TGCAGTGCTAGAGATCTTGGGAACACTGAAGCTTTCTTT
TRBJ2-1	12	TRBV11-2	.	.	CASSFSGSLGFF	TGTGCCAGCAGCTTCAGTGGGTCCCTGGGGTTCTTC
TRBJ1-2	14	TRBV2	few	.	CASSDRGRSYGYTF	TGTGCCAGCAGTGACAGGGGACGGAGCTATGGCTACACCTTC
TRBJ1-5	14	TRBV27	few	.	CASSLLGADQPQHF	TGTGCCAGCAGTTTATTGGGGGCGGATCAGCCCCAGCATTTT
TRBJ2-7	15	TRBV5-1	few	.	CASSPVGTRNYEQYF	TGCGCCAGCAGCCCGGTGGGGACGCGAAACTACGAGCAGTACTTC
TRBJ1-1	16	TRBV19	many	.	CASIRMEARGVTEAFF	TGTGCCAGTATAAGAATGGAGGCCAGGGGCGTAACTGAAGCTTTCTTT
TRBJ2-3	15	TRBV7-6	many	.	CASSLAGPSTDTQYF	TGTGCCAGCAGCTTAGCAGGGCCTAGCACAGATACGCAGTATTTT
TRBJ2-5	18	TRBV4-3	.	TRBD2	CASSQDVYTSGSLETQYF	TGCGCCAGCAGCCAAGATGTTTACACTAGCGGGAGTTTGGAGACCCAGTACTTC
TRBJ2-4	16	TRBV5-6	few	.	CASSLQGTSAKNIQYF	TGTGCCAGCAGCTTACAAGGGACCTCCGCCAAAAACATTCAGTACTTC
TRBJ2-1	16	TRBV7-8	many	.	CASSLVSLRNYNEQFF	TGTGCCAGCAGCTTAGTAAGCCTTCGGAATTACAATGAGCAGTTCTTC
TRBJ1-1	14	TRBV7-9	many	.	CASSSHTQDPGAFF	TGTGCCAGCAGCTCTCATACGCAGGATCCGGGGGCTTTCTTT
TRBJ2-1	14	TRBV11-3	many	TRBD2	CASSLGTRPHEQFF	TGTGCCAGCAGCTTAGGGACTAGACCGCATGAGCAGTTCTTC
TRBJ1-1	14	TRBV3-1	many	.	CASSQILGDTEAFF	TGTGCCAGCAGCCAAATCCTCGGGGATACTGAAGCTTTCTTT
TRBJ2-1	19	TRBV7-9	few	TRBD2	CASSFGLAGAIGRYNEQFF	TGTGCCAGCAGCTTTGGACTAGCGGGAGCAATTGGGAGATACAATGAGCAGTTCTTC
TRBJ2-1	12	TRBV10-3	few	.	CAISGSLDEQFF	TGTGCCATCAGTGGATCCTTGGATGAGCAGTTCTTC
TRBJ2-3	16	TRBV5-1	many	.	CASSLALVAVTDTQYF	TGCGCCAGCAGCTTGGCCTTGGTAGCGGTCACAGATACGCAGTATTTT
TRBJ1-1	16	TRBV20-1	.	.	CSAREWEGPRYTEAFF	TGCAGTGCTAGAGAGTGGGAGGGGCCGCGGTACACTGAAGCTTTCTTT
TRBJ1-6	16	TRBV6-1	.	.	CASHRRAAGADSPLHF	TGTGCCAGTCACCGACGGGCGGCCGGGGCGGATTCACCCCTCCACTTT
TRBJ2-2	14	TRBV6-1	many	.	CASSSPVNTGELFF	TGTGCCAGCAGTTCCCCAGTGAACACCGGGGAGCTGTTTTTT
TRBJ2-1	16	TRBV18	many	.	CASSLQTDTRVNEQFF	TGTGCCAGCTCACTTCAGACAGACACAAGAGTCAATGAGCAGTTCTTC
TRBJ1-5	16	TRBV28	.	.	CASNPPGLKDSQPQHF	TGTGCCAGCAATCCCCCAGGGCTTAAGGATAGTCAGCCCCAGCATTTT
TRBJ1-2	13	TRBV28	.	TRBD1	CASIDRGTYGYTF	TGTGCCAGCATCGACAGGGGGACCTATGGCTACACCTTC
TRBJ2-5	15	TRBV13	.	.	CASSPLSAVQETQYF	TGTGCCAGCAGCCCCTTATCGGCGGTCCAAGAGACCCAGTACTTC
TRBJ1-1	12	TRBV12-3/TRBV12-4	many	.	CASIGRGTEAFF	TGTGCCAGCATCGGGCGGGGCACTGAAGCTTTCTTT
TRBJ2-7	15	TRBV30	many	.	CAWSVMDRPPYEQYF	TGTGCCTGGAGTGTAATGGACCGGCCTCCCTACGAGCAGTACTTC
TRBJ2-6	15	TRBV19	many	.	CASSIQGSGANVLTF	TGTGCCAGTAGTATTCAGGGTTCAGGGGCCAACGTCCTGACTTTC
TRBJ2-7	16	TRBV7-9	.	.	CASSLIGKARSYEQYF	TGTGCCAGCAGCTTAATCGGAAAGGCCAGATCCTACGAGCAGTACTTC